This TCR beta chain was captured in a study of T cells in localized non-small cell lung cancer. Study-level points and caveats: Adjacent lung exhibited a median of about 56 among the 100 most abundant tumor clones. Exceeding tumor, uninvolved adjacent lung had the highest T cell clonality. Heterogeneity is still possible, as just one tumor region was sequenced. Overall survival was longer when the density of T cells in the blood was higher.

Only in-frame clones appear in the TCRdb table, and some are missing; sequencing was by immunoSEQ multiplex PCR. This sample has 25,000 to 35,000 clones, with about nine tenths found just once. Germline CDR1 and CDR2: SGHTA and FQGNSA. The CDR3 totals 17 residues. After removal of 1 base from V and 7 bases from J, the junction contained 11 bases not matched to a gene. In regard to this clone: Its antigen is undetermined.

This clonotype was obtained from a man aged 35 to 70 with stage II lung adenocarcinoma. The chain employs TRBV7-2 and TRBJ1-5, with 9 bases lining up with TRBD1. The sample in question was PBMCs, obtained before any cancer treatment. CDR3 protein: CASSLGTGQGIRQPQHF. The CDR3 DNA is TGTGCCAGCAGCTTAGGTACGGGACAGGGCATTCGGCAGCCCCAGCATTTT.